The 3 T cell receptor beta chains given below trace back to one sample, sequenced in a study of CD8+ T cells in alopecia areata. Investigators isolated RNA and reverse transcribed it into cDNA to act as the sequencing template. Here immunoSEQ multiplex PCR was the method, and the copy in TCRdb shows in-frame clones only, minus some. The sample contains more than 90,000 clones, about 60% of which appear only once. Sequenced: CD4+ T cells sorted from blood. Receptors were obtained from a human donor in good health.

V usage is TRBV2 and J usage is TRBJ1-2, with D possibly matching TRBD1 (6 bases). V lost 6 bases to trimming and J lost 0 bases, with 17 bases between them. The CDR3 is made up of 16 amino acids. CDR1 is SNHLY and CDR2 is FYNNEI in the germline V gene. The CDR3: CASRRSRGPANYGYTF. The DNA for the CDR3 is TGTGCCAGCAGGAGAAGCAGGGGACCAGCTAACTATGGCTACACCTTC.

V and J are TRBV30 and TRBJ2-7; tentatively, D is TRBD2 (5 bases). The germline V gene has CDR1 GTSNPN and CDR2 SVGIG (reference sequence). The V and J ends lost 1 base and 2 bases respectively, with 9 bases between them. The CDR3 is 13 amino acids. The chain's CDR3 is CAWSGGVAYEQYF. CDR3 coding DNA: TGTGCCTGGAGTGGGGGAGTTGCCTACGAGCAGTACTTC.

This chain uses TRBV18 with TRBJ2-3, with D possibly matching TRBD1 (5 bases). CDR3 length: 13 residues. Germline V gene sequence: CDR1 KGHSH, CDR2 LQKENI. The chain's CDR3 is CANAQGVADTQYF. The CDR3 DNA reads TGTGCAAACGCCCAGGGTGTAGCAGATACGCAGTATTTT.